This passage covers 18 T cell receptor beta chains from one sample sequenced in a study of blood T cell repertoires in COVID-19. TCRdb keeps only in-frame clones here, not all; method: immunoSEQ multiplex PCR. Among under 350,000 clones listed, 86% were seen once. Sequencing was done on a sample of PBMCs or T cells enriched from blood (not recorded which). The source of these receptors is a woman aged 40-49 years with acute COVID-19.

This clone was counted only a few times. The sample carries other DNA sequences with the same CDR3. The chain links TRBV9 to TRBJ1-2; 11 nucleotides align to TRBD1. V was pared by 4 bases and J by 8 bases, with 4 bases of the junction left unmatched. CDR3 length: 13 amino acids. Per germline, CDR1 SGDLS and CDR2 YYNGEE. CDR3 region: CASSSGQGDGYTF. Here the CDR3 DNA reads TGTGCCAGCAGCTCGGGACAGGGGGACGGCTACACCTTC.

This chain connects TRBV11-2 to TRBJ2-7, with a tentative D call TRBD1 (7 bases). Germline-derived CDR1 and CDR2 are SGHAT and FQNNGV. Trimming stripped 5 bases from V and 4 bases from J, with 21 bases between. The CDR3 is 16 amino acids. CDR3 amino acids: CASSPRGAGSGYEQYF. The CDR3 DNA follows: TGTGCCAGCAGCCCCAGGGGGGCCGGTAGCGGATACGAGCAGTACTTC.

The chain is built from TRBV5-6 and TRBJ2-1, with D unresolved. The CDR3 sequence is 13 residues long. Germline loops: CDR1 SGHDT, CDR2 YYEEEE. The V end lost 4 bases, the J end lost 6 bases, and 11 bases lay between the germline ends. For the CDR3, the DNA is TGTGCCAGCAGCAGATACTCCGCCAATGAGCAGTTCTTC. It translates to CASSRYSANEQFF.

This clone was seen a single time. The CDR3 DNA follows: TGTGCCAGCGAAGACCCAGGGGTGAGGGGCTACACCTTC. It is translated as CASEDPGVRGYTF. V is TRBV28 and J is TRBJ1-2; D is possibly TRBD1 (6 bases). V was pared by 8 bases and J by 8 bases, with 18 bases between. This CDR3 is 13 amino acids long. Germline loops: CDR1 MDHEN, CDR2 SYDVKM.

The chain is built from TRBV19 and TRBJ2-2, with D possibly being TRBD1 (6 bases). This CDR3 comprises 14 residues. Germline CDR1 reads LNHDA; CDR2 reads SQIVND (reference sequence). Trimming took off 5 bases at V and 4 bases at J, with 11 bases between the two ends. In DNA, the CDR3 is TGTGCCAGTAGTGACCCAGGGGTCACCGGGGAGCTGTTTTTT. Translation gives CASSDPGVTGELFF. Drawing the rest from reference TRBV19 and TRBJ2-2, the complete variable domain is DGGITQSPKYLFRKEGQNVTLSCEQNLNHDAMYWYRQDPGQGLRLIYYSQIVNDFQKGDIAEGYSVSREKKESFPLTVTSAQKNPTAFYLCASSDPGVTGELFFGEGSRLTVL.

This clone was detected only a few times. In the same sample, other DNA sequences code for this CDR3. The genes are TRBV5-1 and TRBJ1-4, with D unclear. Trimming stripped 0 bases from V and 0 bases from J, with 9 bases between. From germline, CDR1 is SGHRS and CDR2 YFSETQ. The length of the CDR3 is 16 residues. Here the CDR3 DNA reads TGCGCCAGCAGCTTGGGACAACCCTCAACTAATGAAAAACTGTTTTTT. Protein: CASSLGQPSTNEKLFF.

This CDR3 reads CAIRMTGGTGELFF. The DNA of the CDR3 is TGTGCCATCAGAATGACAGGGGGCACCGGGGAGCTGTTTTTT. The chain combines TRBV10-3 with TRBJ2-2; 9 nucleotides line up with TRBD1. The CDR3 consists of 14 residues. J gave up 4 bases and V 6 bases, and 3 bases lay outside the gene matches. From germline, CDR1 is ENHRY and CDR2 SYGVKD.

V usage is TRBV7-7 and J usage is TRBJ2-5, with 8 positions matching TRBD2. CDR3 length equals 16 residues. After removal of 5 bases from V and 7 bases from J, the junction contained 15 bases not matched to a gene. Germline CDR1 reads SSHAT; CDR2 reads FNYEAQ (reference sequence). The DNA of the CDR3 is TGTGCCAGCAGCCCGGTGGTAGCGGGGACCCCTGGGACCCAGTACTTC. As protein: CASSPVVAGTPGTQYF.

The chain is built from TRBV14 and TRBJ1-2, with TRBD1 identical over 7 bases. Germline V gives CDR1 SGHDN, CDR2 FVKESK. The J segment lost 2 bases and the V segment lost 4 bases, leaving 7 bases of the junction unmatched. The CDR3 covers 15 residues. The CDR3 DNA is TGTGCCAGCAGCCGGTCAGGGACAGTCAACTATGGCTACACCTTC. This encodes CASSRSGTVNYGYTF.

This chain connects TRBV7-9 to TRBJ1-3; tentative D call: TRBD1 (6 bases). Germline CDR1 SEHNR, CDR2 FQNEAQ (reference sequence). V was cut by 9 bases and J by 1 base, with 13 bases left in between. The CDR3 covers 14 residues. The DNA of the CDR3 is TGTGCCAGTGACCAAGACAGGTCTGGAAACACCATATATTTT. Its protein product is CASDQDRSGNTIYF.

The chain recombines TRBV28 with TRBJ1-6, with 8 bases fitting TRBD1. Germline V gene sequence: CDR1 MDHEN, CDR2 SYDVKM. The CDR3 is 14 amino acids. J lost 9 bases, V lost 1 base, and 2 bases had no gene match. DNA for the CDR3: TGTGCCAGCAGTTTATTGGGGACAGGTTCACCCCTCCACTTT. Protein sequence: CASSLLGTGSPLHF.

The genes are TRBV3-1 (or the pseudogene TRBV3-2) and TRBJ2-3; 9 bases are shared with TRBD2. Germline loops: CDR1 LGHDT, CDR2 YNNKEL (reference sequence). CDR3 length: 14 amino acids. V was pared by 2 bases and J by 5 bases, with 2 bases of the junction left unmatched. Written as DNA, the CDR3 is TGTGCCAGCAGCCAACTAGCGGGGTTAGATACGCAGTATTTT. It codes for CASSQLAGLDTQYF.

The chain links TRBV5-4 to TRBJ2-1, with 7 bases lining up with TRBD1. V was pared by 0 bases and J by 0 bases, with 9 bases of the junction left unmatched. This CDR3 comprises 18 residues. Germline V gene lookup returns CDR1 SGHNT and CDR2 YYREEE (reference sequence). The CDR3 here is CASSLGRQGFSSYNEQFF. The CDR3 DNA is TGTGCCAGCAGCTTGGGGCGACAGGGATTCAGCTCCTACAATGAGCAGTTCTTC.

On this clone itself: The same CDR3 also results from other DNA sequences found in this sample. The V and J genes are TRBV5-1 and TRBJ2-7; TRBD2 aligns across 11 bases. The germline V gene encodes CDR1 SGHRS and CDR2 YFSETQ. V lost 2 bases to trimming and J lost 1 base; unmatched junction nucleotides: 2. The CDR3 runs to 15 residues. The CDR3 region has the DNA TGCGCCAGCAGCTTCGGACTAGCGGGTTCCTACGAGCAGTACTTC. The encoded protein is CASSFGLAGSYEQYF.

The chain links TRBV7-9 to TRBJ2-2, with TRBD2 matching 10 bases. There are 14 residues in the CDR3. Losses at the gene ends were 8 bases for V and 5 bases for J; bases not matched to a gene: 5. Germline CDR1 reads SEHNR; CDR2 reads FQNEAQ (reference sequence). In nucleotides, the CDR3 is TGTGCCAGCGAAACTAGCGGGGTTACCGGGGAGCTGTTTTTT. It encodes CASETSGVTGELFF.

CDR3 sequence reads: CASSQGQANTEAFF. The DNA of the CDR3 is TGTGCCAGCAGTCAGGGACAGGCGAACACTGAAGCTTTCTTT. V and J are TRBV2 and TRBJ1-1; 8 bases align to TRBD1. The CDR3 contains 14 residues. V lost 5 bases and J lost 1; bases outside the gene matches: 3. The germline CDR1 and CDR2 sequences are SNHLY and FYNNEI.

The J gene is TRBJ2-7, the V gene TRBV7-3; D ambiguous. V shed 4 bases and J shed 6 bases, with 13 bases lying between them. CDR3 length: 13 residues. CDR1 and CDR2 (germline): SGHTA, FQGTGA. This CDR3 reads CASSSSPGSEQYF. CDR3 DNA: TGTGCCAGCAGCTCCTCTCCCGGGTCCGAGCAGTACTTC.

The chain employs TRBV18 and TRBJ2-5; 7 nucleotides match TRBD2. Germline V gene sequence: CDR1 KGHSH, CDR2 LQKENI. CDR3 length: 16 amino acids. V lost 2 bases, J lost 5 bases, and 11 bases stayed unmatched. The CDR3 protein is CASSPNLGTILETQYF. DNA for the CDR3: TGTGCCAGCTCACCAAACTTAGGGACTATCCTTGAGACCCAGTACTTC.